This TCR beta chain originates from a study of beta chain features in type 1 diabetes. Looking at the study overall: Researchers looked at around 100 million sorted cells across all samples.

cDNA synthesis used the whole RNA isolate, giving expressed TCRB sequences. This table comes from immunoSEQ multiplex PCR, and its TCRdb copy is limited to in-frame clones, with some not included. The sample has 600,000 to 700,000 clones, around 11% seen once. General study points: Type 1 diabetes patients showed a moderate but significant shortening of TCRB CDR3s in all four CD4+ subsets.

This clone was found a few times. Its antigen is undetermined. Germline CDR1 reads SGHTA; CDR2 reads FQGTGA. V lost 5 bases to trimming and J lost 0 bases, with 10 bases between them. CDR3 size: 14 residues. A single heparinised draw of about 100 mL on average was taken per donor. This chain uses TRBV7-3 with TRBJ1-1, with D possibly TRBD1 on 5 matching bases. The sample comprised naive CD4+ T cells from blood. The source is a man aged 30-40 years with type 1 diabetes. The CDR3, as DNA: TGTGCCAGCAGCATATCAGGGTTGAACACTGAAGCTTTCTTT. Translated, it gives CASSISGLNTEAFF.